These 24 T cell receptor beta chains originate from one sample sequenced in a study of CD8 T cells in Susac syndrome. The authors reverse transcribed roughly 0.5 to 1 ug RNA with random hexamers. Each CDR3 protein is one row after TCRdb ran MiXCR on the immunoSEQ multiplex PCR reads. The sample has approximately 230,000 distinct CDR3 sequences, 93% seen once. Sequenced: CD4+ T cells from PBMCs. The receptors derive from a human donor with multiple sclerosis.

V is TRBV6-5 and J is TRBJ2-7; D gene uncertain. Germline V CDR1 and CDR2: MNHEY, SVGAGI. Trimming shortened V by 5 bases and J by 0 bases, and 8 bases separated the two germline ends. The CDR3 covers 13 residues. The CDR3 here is CASSTGPSYEQYF. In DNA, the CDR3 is TGTGCCAGCAGTACTGGTCCCTCCTACGAGCAGTACTTC.

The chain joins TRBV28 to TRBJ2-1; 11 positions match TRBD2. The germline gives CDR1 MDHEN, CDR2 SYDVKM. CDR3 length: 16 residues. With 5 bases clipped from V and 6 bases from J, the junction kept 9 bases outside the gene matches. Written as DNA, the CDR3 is TGTGCCAGCAGTCCCCATAGCGGGGGGGCGGGCAATGAGCAGTTCTTC. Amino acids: CASSPHSGGAGNEQFF. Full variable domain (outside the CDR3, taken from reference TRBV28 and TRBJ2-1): DVKVTQSSRYLVKRTGEKVFLECVQDMDHENMFWYRQDPGLGLRLIYFSYDVKMKEKGDIPEGYSVSREKKERFSLILESASTNQTSMYLCASSPHSGGAGNEQFFGPGTRLTVL.

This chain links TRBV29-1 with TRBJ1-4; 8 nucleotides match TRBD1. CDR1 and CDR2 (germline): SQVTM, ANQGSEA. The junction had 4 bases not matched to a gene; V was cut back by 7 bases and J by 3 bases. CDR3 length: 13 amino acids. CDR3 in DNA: TGCAGCGGCACAGGGGGGGCTAATGAAAAACTGTTTTTT. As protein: CSGTGGANEKLFF.

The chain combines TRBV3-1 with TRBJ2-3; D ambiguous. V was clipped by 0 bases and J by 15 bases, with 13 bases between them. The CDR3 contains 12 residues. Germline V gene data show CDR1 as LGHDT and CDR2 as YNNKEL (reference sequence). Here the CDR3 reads CASSQDVRAFYF. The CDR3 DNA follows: TGTGCCAGCAGCCAAGATGTCCGCGCTTTCTATTTT.

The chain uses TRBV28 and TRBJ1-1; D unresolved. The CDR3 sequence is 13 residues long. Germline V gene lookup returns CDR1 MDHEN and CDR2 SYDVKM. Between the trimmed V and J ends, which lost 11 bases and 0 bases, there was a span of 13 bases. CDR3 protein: CASRPNMNTEAFF. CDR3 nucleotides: TGTGCCTCCCGTCCTAACATGAACACTGAAGCTTTCTTT.

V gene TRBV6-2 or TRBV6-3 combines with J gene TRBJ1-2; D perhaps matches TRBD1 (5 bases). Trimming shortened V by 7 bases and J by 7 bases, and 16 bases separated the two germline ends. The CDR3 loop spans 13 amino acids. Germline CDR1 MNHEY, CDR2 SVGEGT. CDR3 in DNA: TGTGCCAGCACCCCAGCGGGGGAAGCTGGCTACACCTTC. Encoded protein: CASTPAGEAGYTF.

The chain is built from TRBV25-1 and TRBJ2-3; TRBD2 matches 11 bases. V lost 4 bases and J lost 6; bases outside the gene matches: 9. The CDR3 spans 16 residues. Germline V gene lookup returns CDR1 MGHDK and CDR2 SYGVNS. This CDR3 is CASSGGTSGYADTQYF. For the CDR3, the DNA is TGTGCCAGCAGTGGCGGGACTAGCGGATACGCGGATACGCAGTATTTT.

CDR3 DNA: TGCAGCTTAGGGGACAGAGGCACAGATACGCAGTATTTT. Translating it yields CSLGDRGTDTQYF. This sequence joins TRBV29-1 and TRBJ2-3; 7 bases align to TRBD1. Germline V gene lookup returns CDR1 SQVTM and CDR2 ANQGSEA. The V and J ends lost 8 bases and 1 base, in that order; junction bases with no gene match: 6. The CDR3 is made up of 13 amino acids.

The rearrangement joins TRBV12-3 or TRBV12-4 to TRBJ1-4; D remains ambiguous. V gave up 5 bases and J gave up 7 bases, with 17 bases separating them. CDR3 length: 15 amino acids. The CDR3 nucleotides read TGTGCCAGCAGTCCCTCCGGGCGGAACCTTGAAAAACTGTTTTTT. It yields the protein CASSPSGRNLEKLFF.

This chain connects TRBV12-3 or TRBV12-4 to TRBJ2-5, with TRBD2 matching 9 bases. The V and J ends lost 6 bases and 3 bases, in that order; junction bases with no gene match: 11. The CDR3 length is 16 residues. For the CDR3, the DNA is TGTGCCAGCAGCACCTTTGGGGCTAGCGGGGAAGAGACCCAGTACTTC. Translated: CASSTFGASGEETQYF.

The CDR3: CASREGRGPMNTEAFF. CDR3 in DNA: TGTGCCAGCAGAGAGGGCCGGGGCCCGATGAACACTGAAGCTTTCTTT. The chain joins TRBV11-2 to TRBJ1-1, with D perhaps matching TRBD1 (5 bases). The CDR3 length is 16 residues. Trimming left V 6 bases short and J 0 bases short, with 17 bases between. Germline lookup yields CDR1 SGHAT and CDR2 FQNNGV.

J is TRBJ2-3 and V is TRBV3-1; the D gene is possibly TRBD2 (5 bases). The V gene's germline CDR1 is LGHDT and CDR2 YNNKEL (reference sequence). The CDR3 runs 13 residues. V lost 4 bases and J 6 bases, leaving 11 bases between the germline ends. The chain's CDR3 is CASSRGSRDTQYF. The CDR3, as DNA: TGTGCCAGCAGCCGAGGGAGTCGGGATACGCAGTATTTT.

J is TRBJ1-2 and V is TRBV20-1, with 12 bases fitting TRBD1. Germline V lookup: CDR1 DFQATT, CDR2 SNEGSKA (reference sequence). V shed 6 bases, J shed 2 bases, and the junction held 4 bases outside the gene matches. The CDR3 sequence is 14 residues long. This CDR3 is CSAAGQGANYGYTF. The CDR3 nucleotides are TGCAGTGCCGCGGGACAGGGGGCAAACTATGGCTACACCTTC.

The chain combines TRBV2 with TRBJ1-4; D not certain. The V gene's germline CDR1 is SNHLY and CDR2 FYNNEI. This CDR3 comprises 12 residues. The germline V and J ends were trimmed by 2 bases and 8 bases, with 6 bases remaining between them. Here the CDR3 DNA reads TGTGCCAGCAGTGAAATCGAGGAAAAACTGTTTTTT. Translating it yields CASSEIEEKLFF. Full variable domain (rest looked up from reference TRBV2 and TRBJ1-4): EPEVTQTPSHQVTQMGQEVILRCVPISNHLYFYWYRQILGQKVEFLVSFYNNEISEKSEIFDDQFSVERPDGSNFTLKIRSTKLEDSAMYFCASSEIEEKLFFGSGTQLSVL.

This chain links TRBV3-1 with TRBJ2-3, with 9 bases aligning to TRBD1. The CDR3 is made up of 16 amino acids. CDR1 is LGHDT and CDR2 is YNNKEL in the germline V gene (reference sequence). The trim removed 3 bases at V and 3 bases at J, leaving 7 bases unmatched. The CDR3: CASSQADRGVTDTQYF. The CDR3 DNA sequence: TGTGCCAGCAGCCAGGCTGACAGGGGGGTAACAGATACGCAGTATTTT.

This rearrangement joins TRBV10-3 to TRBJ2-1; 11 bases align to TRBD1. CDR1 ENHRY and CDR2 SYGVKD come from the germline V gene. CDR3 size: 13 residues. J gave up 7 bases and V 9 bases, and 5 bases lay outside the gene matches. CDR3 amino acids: CAIGTGGENEQFF. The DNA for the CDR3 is TGTGCCATTGGGACAGGGGGTGAAAATGAGCAGTTCTTC.

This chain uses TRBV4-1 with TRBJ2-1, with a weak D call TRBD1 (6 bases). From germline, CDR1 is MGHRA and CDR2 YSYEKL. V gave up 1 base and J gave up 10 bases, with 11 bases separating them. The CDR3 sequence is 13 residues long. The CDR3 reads CASSQVRDTEQFF. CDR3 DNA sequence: TGCGCCAGCAGCCAAGTCCGGGACACCGAGCAGTTCTTC.

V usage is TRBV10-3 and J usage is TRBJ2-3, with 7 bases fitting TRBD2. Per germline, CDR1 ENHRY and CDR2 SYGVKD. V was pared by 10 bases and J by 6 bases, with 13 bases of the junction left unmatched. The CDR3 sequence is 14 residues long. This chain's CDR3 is CATTAGTNPDTQYF. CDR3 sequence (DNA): TGTGCCACGACCGCCGGGACTAACCCCGATACGCAGTATTTT.

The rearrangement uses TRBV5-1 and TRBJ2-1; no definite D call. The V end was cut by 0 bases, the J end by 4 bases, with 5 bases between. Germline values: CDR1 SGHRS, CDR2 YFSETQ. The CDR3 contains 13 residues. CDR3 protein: CASSLAPYNEQFF. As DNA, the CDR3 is TGCGCCAGCAGCTTGGCACCATACAATGAGCAGTTCTTC.

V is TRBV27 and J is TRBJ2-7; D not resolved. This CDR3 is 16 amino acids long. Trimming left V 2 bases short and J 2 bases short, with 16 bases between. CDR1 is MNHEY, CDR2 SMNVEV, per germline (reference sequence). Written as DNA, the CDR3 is TGTGCCAGCAGTTTAGGAAGTGGGGATGGGGCCTACGAGCAGTACTTC. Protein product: CASSLGSGDGAYEQYF.

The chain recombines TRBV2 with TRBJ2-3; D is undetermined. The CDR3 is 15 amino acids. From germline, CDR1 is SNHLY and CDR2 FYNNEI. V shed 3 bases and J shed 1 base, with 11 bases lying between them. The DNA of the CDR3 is TGTGCCAGCAGTGAGGTGAGGTCCCGCACAGATACGCAGTATTTT. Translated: CASSEVRSRTDTQYF.

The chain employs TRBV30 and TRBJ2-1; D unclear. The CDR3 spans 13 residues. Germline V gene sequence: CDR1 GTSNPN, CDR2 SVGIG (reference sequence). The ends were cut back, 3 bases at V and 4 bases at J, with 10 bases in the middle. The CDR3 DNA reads TGTGCCTGGAGCCCGTTGGCGTACAATGAGCAGTTCTTC. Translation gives CAWSPLAYNEQFF.

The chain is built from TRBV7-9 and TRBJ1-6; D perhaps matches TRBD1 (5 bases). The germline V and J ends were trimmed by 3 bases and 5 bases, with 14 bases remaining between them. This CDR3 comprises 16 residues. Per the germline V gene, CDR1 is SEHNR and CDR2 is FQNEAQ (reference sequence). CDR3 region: CASSFTPSGNNSPLHF. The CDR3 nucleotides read TGTGCCAGCAGCTTCACCCCCTCAGGGAATAATTCACCCCTCCACTTT.

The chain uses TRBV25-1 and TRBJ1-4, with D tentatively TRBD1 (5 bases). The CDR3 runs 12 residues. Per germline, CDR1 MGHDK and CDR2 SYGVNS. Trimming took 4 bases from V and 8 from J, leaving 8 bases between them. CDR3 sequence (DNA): TGTGCCAGCAGTGTGGGGCGCGAAAAACTGTTTTTT. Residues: CASSVGREKLFF.